This T cell receptor (beta chain) comes out of a study of neurological immune-mediated disorders (dated by TCRdb to the late 2010s). With regard to the full study: Peripheral blood TCR-beta repertoires from HTLV-I-associated myelopathy (HAM/TSP) patients, multiple sclerosis patients and healthy controls were compared by UMI-based sequencing. The cohort comprised 68 subjects: roughly 14 HAM/TSP patients, some 34 multiple sclerosis patients and around 20 healthy controls. Alongside PBMC samples, the set of 106 TCR-beta libraries contained longitudinal samples, technical triplicates, and paired CD4+ and CD8+ T-cell subsets that had been sorted. What the study reported, not specific to this receptor: No identical CDR3 amino acid sequences were found to be shared among expanded clones across subjects, suggesting that TCR-beta repertoires were private in all groups. TCR clonal expansion was highest in HAM/TSP patients and lowest in MS patients, with MS patients falling below even healthy controls.

This clonotype occurred many times. Its antigen has not been determined. Per-base quality was not reported, and no clone a single base away is much larger than it. cDNA synthesis used template-switch 5'RACE with a primer carrying a 10-nucleotide random unique molecular identifier tagging each TCR transcript. Each sequencing run produced over 180 million TCR-beta sequences covering 15-18 subjects. Total RNA was extracted with the RNeasy kit. TCR-beta VDJ regions were amplified with primers for the TCR constant region and the 5'RACE anchor, using the KAPA Real-time Library Amplification kit. A first PCR added sample indexes and Illumina adaptors, after which a second PCR increased the library yield. After purification with Ampure beads, the TCR product of roughly 650 bp was size-selected on a 2% E-gel SizeSelection system. Before pooling, library quality was assessed on a Bioanalyzer, concentration was determined with Qubit, and library quantification was performed with the Kapa Library Quantification kit. Libraries were sequenced paired-end 2 x 150 bp on an Illumina HiSeq 2500. To increase sequence diversity, roughly 23-30% phiX was spiked into each library pool. As for the original processing: Quality-filtered reads were processed with the UMI-based MiGEC pipeline, which removed over 75% of raw TCR sequences during error correction. VDJ genes were aligned to IMGT germline references, and clonotypes were defined by unique CDR3 amino acid sequence plus V-J genes. Clonal expansion, Shannon diversity and CDR3 relatedness (CalcPairwiseDistances, ClusterSamples) were evaluated with VDJtools, and phylogenetic trees were built with CLCbio workbench. Using coefficient-of-variation modelling across technical triplicates, the study counted a clone as expanded if it had at least 8 unique UMIs. The public reads were reprocessed in TCRdb via fastp at Q25 and MiXCR, keeping in-frame beta chains. Rows with a matching CDR3 protein are joined into one entry that keeps the most common DNA and genes. For this entry, the V and J calls and clone size follow TCRdb and not the study's own pipeline. The sample table holds some 28,000 distinct CDR3 sequences, of which more than 6.5% were seen once. The ten largest clones represent about 8.1% of the sample.

The healthy controls were volunteers from a blood bank in Maryland, USA. For the unsorted PBMC libraries, 2 million PBMCs were stored in RNAlater at -80 degrees C until RNA extraction and were used to generate the libraries. PBMCs were separated from peripheral blood using Ficoll-Hypaque density gradient centrifugation and then cryopreserved in liquid nitrogen. V is shortened by 2 bases, J by 2 bases, and the region joining them spans 5 bases. From the cysteine up to the phenylalanine, the CDR3 has a length of 13 residues. Only the CDR3 DNA stays, 39 bases, in frame from base 1. The receptor chain draws on TRBV12-3 or TRBV12-4 and TRBJ2-3; the D segment cannot be called with confidence. Sequenced input: PBMCs. This TCR derives from a woman aged 45 to 65 in good health. In nucleotide form, the sequence is TGTGCCAGCAGTTTAACCACCACAGATACGCAGTATTTT. It specifies CASSLTTTDTQYF.